Shown below are 30 T cell receptor beta chains from a single sample sequenced in a study of identical twins. TCRdb re-derived calls from the 5' RACE reads in MiXCR, one entry per CDR3 protein. The profile shows some 1,700,000 distinct CDR3 sequences, more than 30% of them singletons. The sample comprised cord blood. These receptor sequences come from a newborn girl in good health.

This clonotype was observed a handful of times. The chain uses TRBV20-1 and TRBJ2-7; 7 bases are shared with TRBD1. There are 12 residues in the CDR3. Germline V gene lookup returns CDR1 DFQATT and CDR2 SNEGSKA (reference sequence). The trim removed 5 bases at V and 3 bases at J, leaving 4 bases unmatched. In nucleotides, the CDR3 is TGCAGTGCTTCGACAGGGTACTACGAGCAGTACTTC. As protein: CSASTGYYEQYF.

About this clonotype itself: One end of the junction fails to match germline, which may point to a read error. This rearrangement joins TRBV5-1 to TRBJ2-1; D remains unclear. This CDR3 comprises 13 residues. The germline gives CDR1 SGHRS, CDR2 YFSETQ. Here the CDR3 reads CASSWARNNEQFF. Written as DNA, the CDR3 is TGTGCCAGCAGCTGGGCCCGGAACAATGAGCAGTTCTTC.

The rearrangement links TRBV10-3 to TRBJ2-5; TRBD2 is a possible D gene (5 bases). Trimming stripped 4 bases from V and 11 bases from J, with 8 bases between. Germline V gene data show CDR1 as ENHRY and CDR2 as SYGVKD. The CDR3 extends over 10 amino acids. The CDR3 here is CAISAGEQYF. The CDR3 coding sequence is TGTGCCATCAGTGCCGGGGAGCAGTACTTC.

There are a few counts of this clonotype. The CDR3: CASSQDSLESYEQYF. As DNA, the CDR3 is TGTGCCAGCAGCCAAGACTCGCTCGAGTCCTACGAGCAGTACTTC. The gene calls are TRBV3-1 and TRBJ2-7; no clear D. The CDR3 totals 15 residues. Per germline, CDR1 LGHDT and CDR2 YNNKEL (reference sequence). V was shortened by 0 bases and J by 1 base, with 10 bases between the two germline ends.

V is TRBV28 and J is TRBJ2-7; D is unclear. The DNA matches TRBJ2-5 better at its end, which makes the J call doubtful. The CDR3 has 14 amino acids. Germline CDR1 and CDR2: MDHEN and SYDVKM. Here the CDR3 DNA reads TGTGCCAGCAGTTCAGCCGGGCCAACAAAGACCCAGTACTTC. Its protein product is CASSSAGPTKTQYF.

This sequence joins TRBV19 and TRBJ2-2, with 7 bases that match TRBD1. Germline loops: CDR1 LNHDA, CDR2 SQIVND (reference sequence). The length of the CDR3 is 13 residues. J gave up 6 bases and V 7 bases, and 5 bases lay outside the gene matches. CDR3 region: CASNTGVPGELFF. The DNA of the CDR3 is TGTGCCAGTAACACAGGGGTGCCCGGGGAGCTGTTTTTT.

The chain recombines TRBV20-1 with TRBJ1-6; D remains ambiguous. The ends were cut back, 0 bases at V and 7 bases at J, with 13 bases in the middle. Per germline, CDR1 DFQATT and CDR2 SNEGSKA (reference sequence). This CDR3 spans 15 amino acids. CDR3 in amino acids: CSARETATANSPLHF. The DNA for the CDR3 is TGCAGTGCTAGAGAAACAGCGACGGCCAATTCACCCCTCCACTTT.

This sequence joins TRBV28 and TRBJ2-5, with 11 bases that match TRBD2. This CDR3 has 16 amino acids. V shed 3 bases, J shed 11 bases, and the junction held 14 bases outside the gene matches. Germline V CDR1 and CDR2: MDHEN, SYDVKM. In DNA, the CDR3 is TGTGCCAGCAGTTTGAAGATGACTAGCGGGAAGGATGAGCAGTACTTC. Protein product: CASSLKMTSGKDEQYF.

V is TRBV12-3 or TRBV12-4 and J is TRBJ2-1; D is tentatively TRBD1 or TRBD2 (5 bases each). Trimming took off 3 bases at V and 5 bases at J, with 11 bases between the two ends. The CDR3 contains 14 residues. The CDR3 loop reads CASSFSGTDNEQFF. The CDR3 DNA is TGTGCCAGCAGTTTCTCGGGGACGGACAATGAGCAGTTCTTC.

The J gene is TRBJ2-7, the V gene TRBV20-1; tentative D call: TRBD2 (6 bases). This CDR3 is 13 amino acids long. CDR1 and CDR2 from the germline V gene are DFQATT and SNEGSKA (reference sequence). Deletions cut 1 base from V and 7 bases from J, with 14 bases between. As DNA, the CDR3 is TGCAGTGCTAGAGTTTCTAGCGAAAGTGAGCAGTACTTC. Translated, it gives CSARVSSESEQYF.

This clonotype was detected once. The junction and the germline gene differ at one end; a read error may be behind it. The chain recombines TRBV27 with TRBJ2-4; possibly TRBD2 for D (6 bases). Germline V CDR1 and CDR2: MNHEY, SMNVEV (reference sequence). The CDR3 has 16 amino acids. The CDR3: CASSPLGGKAKNIQCF. CDR3 nucleotide sequence: TGTGCCAGCAGCCCTCTGGGGGGAAAGGCCAAAAACATTCAGTGCTTC.

This clonotype was seen a handful of times. The V gene is TRBV5-1, the J gene TRBJ2-3; 7 nucleotides line up with TRBD1. Unmatched junction bases numbered 8, after V lost 4 bases and J lost 3 bases. This CDR3 is built from 15 residues. The germline V gene has CDR1 SGHRS and CDR2 YFSETQ. This chain's CDR3 is CASSRDRVGTDTQYF. The CDR3 DNA is TGCGCCAGCAGCCGAGACAGGGTGGGGACAGATACGCAGTATTTT.

CDR3 amino acids: CASARSALHTQYF. DNA of the CDR3: TGTGCCAGCGCTCGATCAGCACTCCATACGCAGTATTTT. The chain couples TRBV18 to TRBJ2-3; D is undetermined. Trimming took off 8 bases at V and 7 bases at J, with 16 bases between the two ends. Germline V CDR1 and CDR2: KGHSH, LQKENI. The CDR3 has 13 residues.

V usage is TRBV2 and J usage is TRBJ2-2, with 9 bases lining up with TRBD2. The V gene end was trimmed by 6 bases and the J gene end by 2 bases; junction bases not matched to a gene: 10. From germline, CDR1 is SNHLY and CDR2 FYNNEI. The CDR3 covers 17 residues. The CDR3 region is CASRLLRLAVNTGELFF. In nucleotides, the CDR3 is TGTGCCAGCAGACTTCTTAGACTAGCGGTCAACACCGGGGAGCTGTTTTTT.

The chain has TRBV5-4 and TRBJ2-7; TRBD1 matches 10 bases. The CDR3 totals 13 residues. V shed 3 bases, J shed 8 bases, and the junction held 5 bases outside the gene matches. Per germline, CDR1 SGHNT and CDR2 YYREEE (reference sequence). CDR3 DNA: TGTGCCAGCAGCTCTGGACAGGGGGATCAGCAGTACTTC. Encoded protein: CASSSGQGDQQYF.

The chain is built from TRBV5-6 and TRBJ1-6; D is unclear. V was cut by 1 base and J by 0 bases, with 5 bases left in between. The CDR3 extends over 15 amino acids. The germline CDR1 and CDR2 sequences are SGHDT and YYEEEE. CDR3 in DNA: TGTGCCAGCAGCTTGAAAATCTCCTATAATTCACCCCTCCACTTT. This gives the protein CASSLKISYNSPLHF.

The V gene is TRBV29-1, the J gene TRBJ2-5; the D call may be TRBD1 or TRBD2 (5 bases each). The CDR3 extends over 13 amino acids. Germline values: CDR1 SQVTM, CDR2 ANQGSEA. Trimming took off 4 bases at V and 11 bases at J, with 20 bases between the two ends. CDR3 in DNA: TGCAGCGTTGGAGGGGCTCGGGCAAATGAGCAGTACTTC. As protein: CSVGGARANEQYF. Based on the CDR3 plus reference TRBV29-1 and TRBJ2-5, the full variable domain is SAVISQKPSRDICQRGTSLTIQCQVDSQVTMMFWYRQQPGQSLTLIATANQGSEATYESGFVIDKFPISRPNLTFSTLTVSNMSPEDSSIYLCSVGGARANEQYFGPGTRLLVL.

The chain links TRBV3-1 to TRBJ2-1; D call uncertain. The CDR3 sequence is 11 residues long. Trimming took 1 base from V and 12 from J, leaving 7 bases between them. The germline gives CDR1 LGHDT, CDR2 YNNKEL (reference sequence). Written as DNA, the CDR3 is TGTGCCAGCAGCCAAGGATGGGGGCAGTTCTTC. Protein: CASSQGWGQFF.

J is TRBJ2-7 and V is TRBV7-9; either TRBD1 or TRBD2 may fit D (5 bases each). This CDR3 contains 16 residues. CDR1 and CDR2 from the germline V gene are SEHNR and FQNEAQ (reference sequence). V lost 4 bases to trimming and J lost 2 bases, with 18 bases between them. As DNA, the CDR3 is TGTGCCAGCAGCTCCGACCGGGACGGGAAAACCTACGAGCAGTACTTC. Protein product: CASSSDRDGKTYEQYF.

There are a few counts of this clonotype. The J gene is TRBJ2-2, the V gene TRBV24-1; maybe TRBD2 (5 bases). The CDR3 is made up of 16 amino acids. Trimming took 1 base from V and 4 from J, leaving 12 bases between them. Germline V gives CDR1 KGHDR, CDR2 SFDVKD. CDR3 sequence (DNA): TGTGCCACCAGTGATTTCGCCCTAGGGAGCACCGGGGAGCTGTTTTTT. Its translation: CATSDFALGSTGELFF.

To note about this clonotype: The junction departs from the called germline gene at one end, perhaps through a read error. The rearrangement uses TRBV7-6 and TRBJ2-7, with 16 bases matching TRBD2. The CDR3 is made up of 18 amino acids. Germline values: CDR1 SGHVS, CDR2 FNYEAQ. The DNA for the CDR3 is TGTGACAGCAGCTCACGGGGGGGACTAGCGGGAGGGCCCTACGAGCAGTACTTC. This gives the protein CDSSSRGGLAGGPYEQYF.

This chain's CDR3 is CASSLYGSRTYEQYF. The CDR3 nucleotides read TGTGCCAGCAGTTTATACGGGAGTAGGACCTACGAGCAGTACTTC. The chain is built from TRBV27 and TRBJ2-7; D is perhaps TRBD2 (6 bases). The length of the CDR3 is 15 residues. With 1 base removed from V and 2 bases from J, the gap between germline ends came to 12 bases. CDR1 and CDR2 from the germline V gene are MNHEY and SMNVEV (reference sequence).

This chain joins TRBV7-2 and TRBJ2-4, with 7 bases fitting TRBD2. Trimming removed 1 base from V and 13 bases from J; junction bases left unmatched: 13. There are 15 residues in the CDR3. Germline values: CDR1 SGHTA, CDR2 FQGNSA. The CDR3 DNA sequence: TGTGCCAGCAGCTTAGTCGCTAGCGGAGGGAATGAGCAGTACTTC. Translation gives CASSLVASGGNEQYF.

The rearrangement uses TRBV5-1 and TRBJ1-1, with D tentatively TRBD1 (6 bases). The germline V gene has CDR1 SGHRS and CDR2 YFSETQ. V dropped 5 bases and J dropped 6 bases, with 14 bases sitting between them. The CDR3 runs to 13 residues. The CDR3 loop is CASSWGSGAEAFF. The CDR3 DNA reads as TGCGCCAGCAGTTGGGGCTCAGGGGCTGAAGCTTTCTTT.

About this clonotype: This sequence may be a read error, since a much larger clone differs from it by one base. The J gene is TRBJ2-5, the V gene TRBV29-1; possibly TRBD1 for D (6 bases). Trimming left V 5 bases short and J 11 bases short, with 21 bases between. The germline V gene encodes CDR1 SQVTM and CDR2 ANQGSEA. This CDR3 is built from 13 residues. The CDR3 here is CSVTRFRGREQYF. The CDR3 DNA reads as TGCAGCGTTACGAGATTCAGGGGAAGGGAGCAGTACTTC.

The J gene is TRBJ2-2, the V gene TRBV29-1; 9 nucleotides match TRBD2. The CDR3 is 14 amino acids. Germline CDR1 reads SQVTM; CDR2 reads ANQGSEA. The V and J ends lost 5 bases and 4 bases, in that order; junction bases with no gene match: 5. CDR3 loop: CSVLAGEGTGELFF. CDR3 DNA: TGCAGCGTTTTAGCGGGAGAGGGCACCGGGGAGCTGTTTTTT.

This clonotype turned up a few times. The chain carries TRBV25-1 and TRBJ2-7; D is perhaps TRBD1 or TRBD2 (5 bases each). Germline V gene sequence: CDR1 MGHDK, CDR2 SYGVNS. The CDR3 is made up of 15 amino acids. Trimming removed 3 bases from V and 0 bases from J, with 12 bases in between. Here the CDR3 reads CASSDRERLSYEQYF. As DNA, the CDR3 is TGTGCCAGCAGTGACAGGGAGCGCCTCTCCTACGAGCAGTACTTC.

V usage is TRBV12-3 or TRBV12-4 and J usage is TRBJ2-3, with TRBD1 matching 12 bases. The CDR3 totals 19 residues. With V trimmed by 5 bases and J by 1 base, 13 bases remained unmatched. The CDR3, as DNA: TGTGCCAGCAGTCCCACCGAGGGACAGGGGGCAGGGGGCACAGATACGCAGTATTTT. Its translation: CASSPTEGQGAGGTDTQYF.

The J gene is TRBJ2-3, the V gene TRBV5-4; D gene ambiguous. The CDR3 length is 14 residues. From germline, CDR1 is SGHNT and CDR2 YYREEE (reference sequence). V was trimmed by 2 bases and J by 0 bases, leaving 7 bases between them. The CDR3 DNA reads TGTGCCAGCAGCTTCGTTGGCAGCACAGATACGCAGTATTTT. It specifies CASSFVGSTDTQYF.

V is TRBV5-1 and J is TRBJ2-1; 7 positions match TRBD2. Trimming took 3 bases from V and 4 from J; bases not matched to a gene: 10. Germline V gives CDR1 SGHRS, CDR2 YFSETQ. The CDR3 contains 16 residues. This chain's CDR3 is CASSSDTGLSYNEQFF. DNA of the CDR3: TGCGCCAGCAGCTCGGACACGGGACTATCATACAATGAGCAGTTCTTC. Using reference TRBV5-1 and TRBJ2-1 for the parts outside the CDR3, the full variable domain is KAGVTQTPRYLIKTRGQQVTLSCSPISGHRSVSWYQQTPGQGLQFLFEYFSETQRNKGNFPGRFSGRQFSNSRSEMNVSTLELGDSALYLCASSSDTGLSYNEQFFGPGTRLTVL.